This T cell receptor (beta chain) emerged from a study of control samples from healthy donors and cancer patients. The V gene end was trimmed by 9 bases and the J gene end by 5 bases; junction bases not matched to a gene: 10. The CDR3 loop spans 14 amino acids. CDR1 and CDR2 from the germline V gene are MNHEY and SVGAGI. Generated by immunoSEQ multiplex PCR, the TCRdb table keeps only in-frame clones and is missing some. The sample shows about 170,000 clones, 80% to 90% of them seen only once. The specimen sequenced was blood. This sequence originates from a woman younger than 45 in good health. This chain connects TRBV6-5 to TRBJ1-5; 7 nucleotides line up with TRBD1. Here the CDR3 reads CASKTTGADQPQHF. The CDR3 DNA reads TGTGCCAGTAAAACCACAGGGGCCGATCAGCCCCAGCATTTT.